Each of the 8 T cell receptor beta chains below was sequenced from the same sample in a study of PD-1 blockade in classical Hodgkin lymphoma. Specified time point: cycle 4 day 1 (C4D1), after six to seven weeks of nivolumab. Each of the patients experienced relapse following autologous stem cell transplantation, and their brentuximab vedotin exposure differed. Profiled with immunoSEQ multiplex PCR; TCRdb holds only in-frame clones, not every one. The sample consists of about 24,000 clones, approximately 65% of them appearing once. The sequenced sample was peripheral blood mononuclear cells (PBMCs), obtained before the fourth cycle of nivolumab. The origin of the receptors is a human donor with classical Hodgkin lymphoma.

The CDR3 bases are TGTGCCAGCAGTTACCCGGTGAGCTGGGGTGGTGGCTACACCTTC. It translates to CASSYPVSWGGGYTF. J is TRBJ1-2 and V is TRBV6-5; unclear D gene. Trimming cost V 2 bases and J 7 bases, with 17 bases left between them. There are 15 residues in the CDR3. Germline loops: CDR1 MNHEY, CDR2 SVGAGI.

V usage is TRBV14 and J usage is TRBJ2-3; no reliable D call. V was pared by 6 bases and J by 5 bases, with 6 bases between. Germline V gene lookup returns CDR1 SGHDN and CDR2 FVKESK. The length of the CDR3 is 11 residues. CDR3 sequence reads: CASRQLDTQYF. The CDR3 region has the DNA TGTGCCAGCAGACAGTTAGATACGCAGTATTTT.

The chain links TRBV7-2 to TRBJ2-2; D is tentatively TRBD1 or TRBD2 (5 bases each). Between the trimmed V and J ends, which lost 2 bases and 1 base, there was a span of 20 bases. Germline V gives CDR1 SGHTA, CDR2 FQGNSA. The length of the CDR3 is 19 residues. CDR3 amino acids: CASSLYGTYTLGNTGELFF. Written as DNA, the CDR3 is TGTGCCAGCAGCTTATACGGGACGTACACACTCGGGAACACCGGGGAGCTGTTTTTT.

This clone was counted once. This sequence joins TRBV10-2 and TRBJ1-1; tentatively, D is TRBD1 (5 bases). Trimming took 0 bases from V and 2 from J, leaving 13 bases between them. CDR1 and CDR2 (germline): WSHSY, SAAADI. CDR3 size: 16 residues. DNA for the CDR3: TGCGCCAGCAGTGAGTCTGCAGGGAGAATAAACACTGAAGCTTTCTTT. Its translation: CASSESAGRINTEAFF.

The gene calls are TRBV5-5 and TRBJ1-1; D gene ambiguous. The germline gives CDR1 SGHKS, CDR2 YYEKEE (reference sequence). This CDR3 contains 12 residues. V was trimmed by 0 bases and J by 11 bases, leaving 11 bases between them. The CDR3: CASSLVMSEAFF. In DNA, the CDR3 is TGTGCCAGCAGCTTGGTGATGAGTGAGGCTTTCTTT.

The chain employs TRBV18 and TRBJ1-1, with D uncertain. V dropped 3 bases and J dropped 1 base, with 6 bases sitting between them. The CDR3 runs 13 residues. Germline CDR1 KGHSH, CDR2 LQKENI. CDR3 sequence: CASSPRQNTEAFF. CDR3 bases: TGTGCCAGCTCACCCAGACAGAACACTGAAGCTTTCTTT.

This clone was counted a single time. The rearrangement links TRBV5-1 to TRBJ2-3; D may match TRBD1 or TRBD2 (5 bases each). This CDR3 contains 16 residues. Per the germline V gene, CDR1 is SGHRS and CDR2 is YFSETQ. Trimming stripped 3 bases from V and 0 bases from J, with 14 bases between. The CDR3 DNA sequence: TGCGCCAGCAGCTATACCGGGACGGAAAGCACAGATACGCAGTATTTT. Encoded protein: CASSYTGTESTDTQYF. Supplemented by reference TRBV5-1 and TRBJ2-3, the full variable domain reads KAGVTQTPRYLIKTRGQQVTLSCSPISGHRSVSWYQQTPGQGLQFLFEYFSETQRNKGNFPGRFSGRQFSNSRSEMNVSTLELGDSALYLCASSYTGTESTDTQYFGPGTRLTVL.

V usage is TRBV19 and J usage is TRBJ2-3; the D is unclear. Trimming pared 1 base from V and 2 bases from J, leaving 10 bases between. This CDR3 has 15 residues. The germline gives CDR1 LNHDA, CDR2 SQIVND (reference sequence). DNA for the CDR3: TGTGCCAGTAGTATAGTGATTGGTACCACAGATACGCAGTATTTT. It translates to CASSIVIGTTDTQYF.